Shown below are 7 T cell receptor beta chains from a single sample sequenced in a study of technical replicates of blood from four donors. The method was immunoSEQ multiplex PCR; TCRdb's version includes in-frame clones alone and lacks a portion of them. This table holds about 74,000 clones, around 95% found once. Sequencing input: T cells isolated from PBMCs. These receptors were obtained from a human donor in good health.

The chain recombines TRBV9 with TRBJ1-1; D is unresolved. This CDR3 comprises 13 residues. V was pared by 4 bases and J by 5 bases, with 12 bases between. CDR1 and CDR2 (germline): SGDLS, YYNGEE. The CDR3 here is CASSPNFGTEAFF. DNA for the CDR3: TGTGCCAGCAGCCCTAATTTCGGGACTGAAGCTTTCTTT.

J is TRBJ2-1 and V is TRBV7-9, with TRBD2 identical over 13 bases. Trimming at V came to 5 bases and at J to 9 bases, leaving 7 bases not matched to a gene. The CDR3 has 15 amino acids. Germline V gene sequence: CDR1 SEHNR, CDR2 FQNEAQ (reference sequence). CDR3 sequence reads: CASSTTSGRFGEQFF. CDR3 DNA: TGTGCCAGCAGCACGACTAGCGGGAGGTTTGGTGAGCAGTTCTTC.

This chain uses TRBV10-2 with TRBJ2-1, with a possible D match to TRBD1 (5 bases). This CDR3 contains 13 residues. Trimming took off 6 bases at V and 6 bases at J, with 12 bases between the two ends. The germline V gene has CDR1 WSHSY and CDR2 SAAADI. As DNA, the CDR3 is TGCGCCAGCAGATCGGTCAGGGCCAATGAGCAGTTCTTC. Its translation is CASRSVRANEQFF.

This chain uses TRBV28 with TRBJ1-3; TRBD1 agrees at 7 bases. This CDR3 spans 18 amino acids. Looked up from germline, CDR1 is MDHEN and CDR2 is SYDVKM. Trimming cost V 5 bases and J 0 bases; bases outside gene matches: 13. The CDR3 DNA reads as TGTGCCAGCAGTATTGAGGGGACAGTGGCCGTCTCTGGAAACACCATATATTTT. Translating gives CASSIEGTVAVSGNTIYF.

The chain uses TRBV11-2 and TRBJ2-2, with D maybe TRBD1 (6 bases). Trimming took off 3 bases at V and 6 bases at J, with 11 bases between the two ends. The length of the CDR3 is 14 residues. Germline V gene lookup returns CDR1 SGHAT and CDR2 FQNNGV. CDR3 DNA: TGTGCCAGCAGCTTTCCTCCAGGGGCCGGGGAGCTGTTTTTT. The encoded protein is CASSFPPGAGELFF.

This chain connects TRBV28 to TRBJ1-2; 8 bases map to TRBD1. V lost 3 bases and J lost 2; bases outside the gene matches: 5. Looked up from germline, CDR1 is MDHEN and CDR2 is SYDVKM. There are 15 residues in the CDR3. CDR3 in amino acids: CASSFPGGYNYGYTF. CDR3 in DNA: TGTGCCAGCAGTTTCCCAGGGGGCTACAACTATGGCTACACCTTC.

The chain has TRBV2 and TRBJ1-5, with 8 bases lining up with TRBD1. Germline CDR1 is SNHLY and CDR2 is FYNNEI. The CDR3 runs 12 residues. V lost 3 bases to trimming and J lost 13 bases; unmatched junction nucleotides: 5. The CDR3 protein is CASSDRGREQHF. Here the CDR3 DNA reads TGTGCCAGCAGTGACAGGGGGCGAGAACAGCATTTT.